This T cell receptor beta chain stems from a study of T cell responses to AZD1222 COVID-19 vaccine. CDR3 size: 17 residues. CDR1 and CDR2 (germline): MGHRA, YSYEKL. V gave up 1 base and J gave up 3 bases; unmatched junction bases: 12. The method was immunoSEQ multiplex PCR; TCRdb's version includes in-frame clones alone and lacks a portion of them. This table holds about 77,000 clones, more than 90% found once. Here the sequenced sample was peripheral blood, taken 28 days after the second AZD1222 dose. The V gene is TRBV4-1, the J gene TRBJ2-7; 7 bases are a match to TRBD1. The receptor's source is an adult who received the AZD1222 COVID-19 vaccine. The CDR3 nucleotides are TGCGCCAGCAGCCAAGTGGGGATAGCGACAGGGAACTACGAGCAGTACTTC. Protein: CASSQVGIATGNYEQYF.